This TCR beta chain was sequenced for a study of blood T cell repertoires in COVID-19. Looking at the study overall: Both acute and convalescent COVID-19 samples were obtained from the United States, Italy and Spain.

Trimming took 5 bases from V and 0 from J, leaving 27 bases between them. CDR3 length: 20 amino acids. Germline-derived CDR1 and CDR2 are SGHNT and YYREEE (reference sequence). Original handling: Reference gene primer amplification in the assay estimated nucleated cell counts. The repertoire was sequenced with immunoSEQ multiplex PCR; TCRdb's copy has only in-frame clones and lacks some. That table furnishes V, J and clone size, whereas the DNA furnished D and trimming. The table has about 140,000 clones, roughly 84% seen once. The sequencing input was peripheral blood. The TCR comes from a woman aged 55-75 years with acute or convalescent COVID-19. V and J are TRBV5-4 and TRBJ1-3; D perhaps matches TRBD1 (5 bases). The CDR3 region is CASSVGVPSTASLSGNTIYF. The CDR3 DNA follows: TGTGCCAGCAGTGTAGGAGTGCCCTCGACAGCCTCTCTCTCTGGAAACACCATATATTTT.